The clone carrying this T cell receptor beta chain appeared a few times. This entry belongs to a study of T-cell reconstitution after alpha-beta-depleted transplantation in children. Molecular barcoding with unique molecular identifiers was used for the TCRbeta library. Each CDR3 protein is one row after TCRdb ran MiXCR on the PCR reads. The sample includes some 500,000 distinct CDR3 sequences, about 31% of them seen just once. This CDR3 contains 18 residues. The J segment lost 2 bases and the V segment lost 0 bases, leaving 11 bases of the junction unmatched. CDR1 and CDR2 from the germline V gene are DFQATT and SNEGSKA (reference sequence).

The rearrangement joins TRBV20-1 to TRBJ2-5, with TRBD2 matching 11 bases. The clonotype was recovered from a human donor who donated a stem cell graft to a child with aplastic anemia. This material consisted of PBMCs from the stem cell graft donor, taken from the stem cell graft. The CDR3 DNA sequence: TGCAGTGCTAGAGATGGCACTAGCGGGAGCATTAGGCAAGAGACCCAGTACTTC. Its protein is CSARDGTSGSIRQETQYF.